This T cell receptor (beta chain) was identified in a study of cytomegalovirus exposure and HLA in healthy donors. Germline V CDR1 and CDR2: SEHNR, FQNEAQ (reference sequence). Losses at the gene ends were 1 base for V and 6 bases for J; bases not matched to a gene: 6. The CDR3 is 16 amino acids. In this sample, this clone turned up a few times. Its antigen is unknown. This PCR relied on a set of 60 Vbeta primers and 13 Jbeta primers. Profiling relied on immunoSEQ multiplex PCR, and the TCRdb table lists in-frame clones only, not all of them. The table shows about 200,000 clones, with around four fifths occurring only once. Findings of the study overall: Per a later analysis, HLA-associated TCR beta chains showed more clonal expansion than other, equally common TCR beta chains. Investigators reported more than 150 TCR beta chains as tied to cytomegalovirus.

The sequencing sample was made of PBMCs. The TCR sequence derives from a man between 50 and 59 years old in good health and CMV-seronegative. The chain recombines TRBV7-9 with TRBJ2-7; 13 bases match TRBD2. CDR3 in DNA: TGTGCCAGCAGCTTAGGGACTAGCGGGAGTTTTGGCGAGCAGTACTTC. Translating gives CASSLGTSGSFGEQYF. Variable domain in full (rest from reference TRBV7-9 and TRBJ2-7): DTGVSQNPRHKITKRGQNVTFRCDPISEHNRLYWYRQTLGQGPEFLTYFQNEAQLEKSRLLSDRFSAERPKGSFSTLEIQRTEQGDSAMYLCASSLGTSGSFGEQYFGPGTRLTVT.